Each of the 27 T cell receptor beta chains below was sequenced from the same sample in a study of Ad26.COV2.S vaccination and SARS-CoV-2 variants. Noted treatment: around 19 received Ad26.COV2.S at low or high dose, single or two shots; about 5 received placebo; per-sample allocation not given. Material that was analyzed had been drawn on day 63 after the first vaccine or placebo injection. Libraries were prepared by immunoSEQ multiplex PCR; TCRdb keeps only in-frame clonotypes and omits some of them. The table shows around 310,000 clones, with roughly nine tenths occurring only once. The sample in question was peripheral blood, obtained in a trial of Ad26.COV2.S vaccine versus placebo. These receptors were obtained from a person between 18 and 60 years old who received the Ad26.COV2.S COVID-19 vaccine or a placebo.

The chain recombines TRBV5-1 with TRBJ2-7, with 9 bases that match TRBD1. The CDR3 is 16 amino acids. Germline CDR1 SGHRS, CDR2 YFSETQ. V was clipped by 7 bases and J by 1 base; unmatched bases: 12. The CDR3 DNA is TGCGCCAGCTCACAACCTCGACAGGGGGGGTCCTACGAGCAGTACTTC. It is translated as CASSQPRQGGSYEQYF.

V usage is TRBV5-1 and J usage is TRBJ2-2; perhaps TRBD1 as D (5 bases). This CDR3 has 17 amino acids. Germline-derived CDR1 and CDR2 are SGHRS and YFSETQ. V was cut by 3 bases and J by 4 bases, with 19 bases left in between. The CDR3 reads CASSSWPGSSGTGELFF. The CDR3 coding sequence is TGCGCCAGCAGCTCGTGGCCAGGGTCGTCGGGCACCGGGGAGCTGTTTTTT. Combining the CDR3 with reference TRBV5-1 and TRBJ2-2 gives the whole variable domain KAGVTQTPRYLIKTRGQQVTLSCSPISGHRSVSWYQQTPGQGLQFLFEYFSETQRNKGNFPGRFSGRQFSNSRSEMNVSTLELGDSALYLCASSSWPGSSGTGELFFGEGSRLTVL.

The rearrangement joins TRBV12-3 or TRBV12-4 to TRBJ2-1, with D hard to call. Trimming cost V 5 bases and J 5 bases, with 10 bases left between them. The CDR3 loop spans 13 amino acids. The CDR3 DNA reads as TGTGCCAGCAGTCCCCGGGCTAACAATGAGCAGTTCTTC. Translated, it gives CASSPRANNEQFF.

The chain recombines TRBV4-3 with TRBJ1-4; no definite D call. V lost 5 bases to trimming and J lost 10 bases, with 8 bases between them. The germline V gene encodes CDR1 LGHNA and CDR2 YSLEER. This CDR3 comprises 11 residues. DNA of the CDR3: TGCGCCAGCAGCGGGCCCGGAAAACTGTTTTTT. This codes for CASSGPGKLFF.

The V call is TRBV7-2, the J call TRBJ2-6, with D uncertain. In germline, CDR1 is SGHTA, CDR2 FQGNSA. V was clipped by 5 bases and J by 2 bases, with 7 bases between them. The CDR3 has 14 residues. This CDR3 reads CASSPYAGANVLTF. The CDR3 DNA reads TGTGCCAGCAGCCCCTACGCTGGGGCCAACGTCCTGACTTTC.

The V call is TRBV7-3, the J call TRBJ2-2; 7 nucleotides align to TRBD2. This CDR3 region has 15 residues. Germline trimming cut 5 bases from V and 6 bases from J; bases unmatched to any gene: 9. Germline CDR1 and CDR2: SGHTA and FQGTGA. This chain's CDR3 is CASSRRLAQAGELFF. DNA for the CDR3: TGTGCCAGCAGCCGGAGACTAGCCCAGGCCGGGGAGCTGTTTTTT.

This chain connects TRBV29-1 to TRBJ1-2; 7 bases map to TRBD1. The ends lost 7 bases at V and 6 bases at J; junction bases unmatched: 5. This CDR3 has 11 amino acids. Germline V gene sequence: CDR1 SQVTM, CDR2 ANQGSEA. CDR3 residues: CSAGTVNGYTF. The CDR3 region has the DNA TGCAGCGCCGGGACAGTAAATGGCTACACCTTC.

CDR3 sequence (DNA): TGTGCCAGCTCACGGACAGGCAGCTCCTACAATGAGCAGTTCTTC. The encoded protein is CASSRTGSSYNEQFF. This chain joins TRBV18 and TRBJ2-1; 7 positions match TRBD1. There are 15 residues in the CDR3. The trim removed 4 bases at V and 0 bases at J, leaving 3 bases unmatched. Looked up from germline, CDR1 is KGHSH and CDR2 is LQKENI.

Notes on this clone: Different DNA sequences within this sample yield the same CDR3. The chain has TRBV30 and TRBJ2-1, with D unclear. This CDR3 has 13 amino acids. Germline V CDR1 and CDR2: GTSNPN, SVGIG (reference sequence). The V end lost 2 bases, the J end lost 4 bases, and 9 bases lay between the germline ends. The CDR3 nucleotides are TGTGCCTGGAGTCGAGCCTTGTACAATGAGCAGTTCTTC. This encodes CAWSRALYNEQFF.

V usage is TRBV6-5 and J usage is TRBJ2-1, with 11 bases fitting TRBD1. This CDR3 region has 15 residues. With 4 bases clipped from V and 4 bases from J, the junction kept 3 bases outside the gene matches. The germline V gene has CDR1 MNHEY and CDR2 SVGAGI. The CDR3 region is CASSSRDRGYNEQFF. Here the CDR3 DNA reads TGTGCCAGCAGTTCCCGGGACAGGGGGTACAATGAGCAGTTCTTC.

Only one count was recorded for this clone. V and J are TRBV3-1 (or the pseudogene TRBV3-2) and TRBJ2-7; the match to TRBD2 covers 7 bases. The CDR3 runs to 12 residues. The ends lost 6 bases at V and 4 bases at J; junction bases unmatched: 3. Germline loops: CDR1 LGHDT, CDR2 YNNKEL (reference sequence). CDR3 nucleotide sequence: TGTGCCAGCAGTCGAGCGGGATACGAGCAGTACGTC. Amino acid sequence: CASSRAGYEQYV.

The chain carries TRBV7-2 and TRBJ2-2; no clear D. There are 12 residues in the CDR3. From germline, CDR1 is SGHTA and CDR2 FQGNSA. V lost 5 bases, J lost 5 bases, and 6 bases lay in between. As DNA, the CDR3 is TGTGCCAGCAGCATTGGGACCGGGGAGCTGTTTTTT. This sequence encodes CASSIGTGELFF.

This chain connects TRBV3-1 (or the pseudogene TRBV3-2) to TRBJ2-3; 9 nucleotides align to TRBD2. With 5 bases clipped from V and 1 base from J, the junction kept 1 base outside the gene matches. Looked up from germline, CDR1 is LGHDT and CDR2 is YNNKEL (reference sequence). This CDR3 is 14 amino acids long. CDR3 protein: CASSWTSGTDTQYF. The CDR3 DNA sequence: TGTGCCAGCAGCTGGACTAGCGGCACAGATACGCAGTATTTT.

This sequence joins TRBV27 and TRBJ2-3; 8 bases map to TRBD2. Germline lookup yields CDR1 MNHEY and CDR2 SMNVEV (reference sequence). CDR3 length equals 16 residues. Trimming cost V 5 bases and J 1 base; bases outside gene matches: 8. The CDR3 bases are TGTGCCAGCAGTGACCGGGGGGGGTTTGGCACAGATACGCAGTATTTT. Amino acids: CASSDRGGFGTDTQYF.

This chain joins TRBV18 and TRBJ2-7; 7 bases align to TRBD1. J lost 3 bases, V lost 5 bases, and 7 bases had no gene match. CDR1 is KGHSH and CDR2 is LQKENI in the germline V gene. The CDR3 runs 14 residues. CDR3 sequence reads: CASSKQGLLYEQYF. The CDR3 coding sequence is TGTGCCAGCTCAAAACAGGGGCTGCTCTACGAGCAGTACTTC.

V usage is TRBV19 and J usage is TRBJ1-2; 7 nucleotides agree with TRBD1. The CDR3 has 14 amino acids. Germline V gives CDR1 LNHDA, CDR2 SQIVND (reference sequence). J gave up 5 bases and V 4 bases, and 7 bases lay outside the gene matches. The CDR3 region is CASSSKGASYGYTF. The DNA for the CDR3 is TGTGCCAGTAGTAGTAAGGGGGCATCATATGGCTACACCTTC. Filled out from reference TRBV19 and TRBJ1-2, the complete variable domain reads DGGITQSPKYLFRKEGQNVTLSCEQNLNHDAMYWYRQDPGQGLRLIYYSQIVNDFQKGDIAEGYSVSREKKESFPLTVTSAQKNPTAFYLCASSSKGASYGYTFGSGTRLTVV.

This rearrangement joins TRBV6-5 to TRBJ1-6, with no clear D. The CDR3 covers 15 residues. Germline CDR1 MNHEY, CDR2 SVGAGI. Trimming left V 0 bases short and J 7 bases short, with 10 bases between. The CDR3 coding sequence is TGTGCCAGCAGTTACTCTGGAGATGTAAATTCACCCCTCCACTTT. This gives the protein CASSYSGDVNSPLHF.

CDR3 sequence: CASSRQGSYGYTF. CDR3 sequence (DNA): TGTGCCAGCAGCCGCCAGGGGTCCTATGGCTACACCTTC. The chain links TRBV6-5 to TRBJ1-2; D is possibly TRBD1 (6 bases). CDR1 and CDR2 (germline): MNHEY, SVGAGI. V was pared by 6 bases and J by 4 bases, with 12 bases between. The CDR3 extends over 13 amino acids.

The J gene is TRBJ1-5, the V gene TRBV27, with 9 bases that match TRBD1. Trimming cost V 3 bases and J 5 bases; bases outside gene matches: 5. Germline CDR1 reads MNHEY; CDR2 reads SMNVEV (reference sequence). The CDR3 has 15 residues. CDR3 in amino acids: CASSFYRGPDQPQHF. For the CDR3, the DNA is TGTGCCAGCAGTTTTTACAGGGGGCCTGATCAGCCCCAGCATTTT.

This clone is a singleton in its sample. This CDR3 is CASSYGGQPQHF. CDR3 coding DNA: TGTGCCAGCAGTTACGGGGGTCAGCCCCAGCATTTT. The chain employs TRBV6-2 or TRBV6-3 and TRBJ1-5; tentatively, D is TRBD1 (5 bases). Germline CDR1 is MNHEY and CDR2 is SVGEGT. Trimming stripped 2 bases from V and 6 bases from J, with 5 bases between. The CDR3 is 12 residues long.

The chain joins TRBV5-8 to TRBJ2-7, with TRBD1 matching over 9 bases. This CDR3 contains 15 residues. The V gene's germline CDR1 is SGHTS and CDR2 YDEGEE. With V trimmed by 2 bases and J by 0 bases, 3 bases remained unmatched. The CDR3 reads CASSLLGQGSYEQYV. The DNA for the CDR3 is TGTGCCAGCAGCTTACTGGGACAGGGCTCCTACGAGCAGTACGTC.

V is TRBV3-1 (or the pseudogene TRBV3-2) and J is TRBJ2-1; D may correspond to TRBD1 or TRBD2 (6 bases each). V shed 8 bases and J shed 5 bases, with 13 bases lying between them. The CDR3 contains 13 residues. Germline-derived CDR1 and CDR2 are LGHDT and YNNKEL (reference sequence). The CDR3 sequence is CASRGTTNNEQFF. DNA of the CDR3: TGTGCCAGCCGGGGGACAACTAACAATGAGCAGTTCTTC.

The genes are TRBV27 and TRBJ2-3, with D hard to call. The CDR3 loop spans 11 amino acids. V lost 6 bases and J lost 6, with 7 bases in between. Germline loops: CDR1 MNHEY, CDR2 SMNVEV (reference sequence). The CDR3 protein is CASRGLDTQYF. In nucleotides, the CDR3 is TGTGCCAGCAGAGGGTTGGATACGCAGTATTTT.

This chain uses TRBV10-1 with TRBJ2-1; D is undetermined. V shed 3 bases and J shed 8 bases, with 14 bases lying between them. Germline V gene lookup returns CDR1 WNHNN and CDR2 SYGVQD (reference sequence). The CDR3 totals 14 residues. The CDR3 coding sequence is TGCGCCAGCAGTGATACGAGATGGTGCGATGAGCAGTTCTTC. It yields the protein CASSDTRWCDEQFF.

The rearrangement links TRBV5-4 to TRBJ1-3; 8 bases are a match to TRBD1. The CDR3 is made up of 17 amino acids. J lost 4 bases, V lost 1 base, and 10 bases had no gene match. Germline V gene lookup returns CDR1 SGHNT and CDR2 YYREEE (reference sequence). DNA of the CDR3: TGTGCCAGCAGCTTGCAGCTGTCAGGGGGCCTCGGAAACACCATATATTTT. Its protein is CASSLQLSGGLGNTIYF.

The chain has TRBV7-6 and TRBJ1-1; no clear D gene. From germline, CDR1 is SGHVS and CDR2 FNYEAQ. The CDR3 runs 16 residues. Trimming pared 5 bases from V and 0 bases from J, leaving 16 bases between. The CDR3, as DNA: TGTGCCAGCAGCCCTTCGACTCGTGATATGAACACTGAAGCTTTCTTT. Translation gives CASSPSTRDMNTEAFF.

The gene calls are TRBV5-1 and TRBJ1-3, with D perhaps matching TRBD1 (6 bases). This CDR3 region has 15 residues. The V gene lost 4 bases and the J gene lost 4 bases, with 15 bases spanning the gap. The germline gives CDR1 SGHRS, CDR2 YFSETQ. DNA for the CDR3: TGCGCCAGCAGCGAGATTACAGGGTCGGGAAACACCATATATTTT. This translates into CASSEITGSGNTIYF.